These 26 T cell receptor beta chains were sequenced from one sample in a study of OX40 agonist ivuxolimab in advanced cancers. Measured with immunoSEQ multiplex PCR; TCRdb has only the in-frame clones, and not every one. Among 50,000 to 65,000 clones listed, about 90% were seen once. Source: CD4+ or CD8+ T cells sorted from blood, taken in a trial of the OX40 agonist ivuxolimab. Every receptor here comes from an adult with an advanced solid tumor such as melanoma, head and neck, liver or kidney cancer.

The chain joins TRBV7-2 to TRBJ1-1; D is undetermined. CDR1 SGHTA and CDR2 FQGNSA come from the germline V gene. Trimming shortened V by 5 bases and J by 0 bases, and 16 bases separated the two germline ends. The length of the CDR3 is 16 residues. For the CDR3, the DNA is TGTGCCAGCAGCAGGATCAGGAATACTTTGAACACTGAAGCTTTCTTT. It translates to CASSRIRNTLNTEAFF.

The chain couples TRBV10-1 to TRBJ2-3; no clear D gene. With 5 bases removed from V and 0 bases from J, the gap between germline ends came to 3 bases. CDR1 is WNHNN, CDR2 SYGVQD, per germline (reference sequence). This CDR3 spans 12 amino acids. The CDR3 region has the DNA TGCGCCAGCAGTTATAGCACAGATACGCAGTATTTT. Encoded protein: CASSYSTDTQYF.

The chain carries TRBV19 and TRBJ2-7; weak D call: TRBD2 (5 bases). V lost 5 bases to trimming and J lost 4 bases, with 15 bases between them. This CDR3 spans 14 amino acids. Looked up from germline, CDR1 is LNHDA and CDR2 is SQIVND (reference sequence). CDR3 sequence reads: CASSPRGLAYEQYF. In nucleotides, the CDR3 is TGTGCCAGTAGTCCCCGTGGGCTAGCTTACGAGCAGTACTTC.

The V and J genes are TRBV27 and TRBJ2-2; 12 bases align to TRBD1. After removal of 2 bases from V and 6 bases from J, the junction contained 4 bases not matched to a gene. In germline, CDR1 is MNHEY, CDR2 SMNVEV (reference sequence). The CDR3 spans 16 residues. The CDR3 DNA reads TGTGCCAGCAGTTTACCGGGACAGGGGGCCCCCGGGGAGCTGTTTTTT. It encodes CASSLPGQGAPGELFF.

The V call is TRBV5-5, the J call TRBJ2-5, with 9 bases fitting TRBD1. Gene TRBJ2-7 matches the end of the DNA better, so the J call may be wrong. The CDR3 runs 16 residues. Germline lookup yields CDR1 SGHKS and CDR2 YYEKEE (reference sequence). CDR3 amino acids: CASSLVSTGGSYEQYF. In nucleotides, the CDR3 is TGTGCCAGCAGCTTGGTATCGACAGGGGGCTCCTACGAGCAGTACTTC.

V gene TRBV7-7 combines with J gene TRBJ2-5; TRBD2 matches at 7 bases. J gave up 1 base and V 5 bases, and 13 bases lay outside the gene matches. The V gene's germline CDR1 is SSHAT and CDR2 FNYEAQ (reference sequence). CDR3 length: 17 residues. CDR3 loop: CASSQGIREGFQETQYF. CDR3 sequence (DNA): TGTGCCAGCAGCCAGGGTATCAGGGAGGGATTCCAAGAGACCCAGTACTTC.

V gene TRBV6-6 combines with J gene TRBJ2-3; TRBD1 is a possible D gene (6 bases). This CDR3 is built from 13 residues. Deletions cut 4 bases from V and 6 bases from J, with 11 bases between. Germline CDR1 MNHNY, CDR2 SVGAGI (reference sequence). The CDR3 spells CASSLMRGDTQYF. The CDR3 DNA reads as TGTGCCAGCAGTTTGATGAGGGGGGATACGCAGTATTTT.

The rearrangement links TRBV30 to TRBJ1-2; D might be TRBD1 (6 bases). The CDR3 has 15 amino acids. V gave up 4 bases and J gave up 3 bases, with 18 bases separating them. CDR1 is GTSNPN, CDR2 SVGIG, per germline (reference sequence). The DNA of the CDR3 is TGTGCCTGGAATGATGGAGGGGGACGTGACTATGGCTACACCTTC. This sequence encodes CAWNDGGGRDYGYTF.

J is TRBJ2-1 and V is TRBV9; 7 bases map to TRBD2. Germline CDR1 is SGDLS and CDR2 is YYNGEE. The CDR3 covers 13 residues. Trimming took 3 bases from V and 8 from J; bases not matched to a gene: 5. The CDR3 reads CASSAIAGDEQFF. The CDR3 nucleotides are TGTGCCAGCAGCGCCATCGCGGGGGATGAGCAGTTCTTC.

The rearrangement joins TRBV19 to TRBJ1-2; perhaps TRBD1 as D (6 bases). Trimming took 8 bases from V and 0 from J, leaving 13 bases between them. CDR3 size: 14 residues. Germline CDR1 reads LNHDA; CDR2 reads SQIVND (reference sequence). For the CDR3, the DNA is TGTGCCAGTGAAACAGGGCGCGCTAACTATGGCTACACCTTC. It yields the protein CASETGRANYGYTF.

V gene TRBV30 combines with J gene TRBJ1-3, with D possibly TRBD1 on 5 matching bases. The germline V and J ends were trimmed by 3 bases and 0 bases, with 12 bases remaining between them. The CDR3 length is 15 residues. Germline V lookup: CDR1 GTSNPN, CDR2 SVGIG (reference sequence). CDR3 amino acids: CAWSPDGASGNTIYF. The CDR3 DNA follows: TGTGCCTGGAGCCCCGACGGGGCCTCTGGAAACACCATATATTTT.

The chain combines TRBV4-2 with TRBJ2-2; D is uncertain. The CDR3 extends over 13 amino acids. V gave up 4 bases and J gave up 5 bases, with 8 bases separating them. Per germline, CDR1 LGHNA and CDR2 YNFKEQ. DNA for the CDR3: TGTGCCAGCAGCCTCCCTGGGACCGGGGAGCTGTTTTTT. Its protein is CASSLPGTGELFF.

The chain uses TRBV10-3 and TRBJ2-5; TRBD1 might be the D (5 bases). V was cut by 4 bases and J by 4 bases, with 13 bases left in between. This CDR3 comprises 14 residues. In germline, CDR1 is ENHRY, CDR2 SYGVKD. CDR3 protein: CAISGGSKGETQYF. CDR3 sequence (DNA): TGTGCCATCAGTGGGGGCTCAAAGGGAGAGACCCAGTACTTC.

This clone was detected only once. The J gene is TRBJ2-7, the V gene TRBV2; D is tentatively TRBD1 or TRBD2 (7 bases each). CDR3 length: 15 amino acids. CDR1 and CDR2 (germline): SNHLY, FYNNEI. V lost 9 bases, J lost 4 bases, and 22 bases lay in between. The CDR3 bases are TGTGCCAGTCAGAGGACTAGAGGGACAGCATACGAGCAGTACTTC. Its translation: CASQRTRGTAYEQYF.

The V call is TRBV29-1, the J call TRBJ1-1; 7 bases are a match to TRBD1. The junction had 9 bases not matched to a gene; V was cut back by 5 bases and J by 3 bases. The CDR3 is 14 residues long. Germline V gives CDR1 SQVTM, CDR2 ANQGSEA. CDR3 sequence reads: CSVSRGEGDTEAFF. As DNA, the CDR3 is TGCAGCGTTAGCAGGGGGGAGGGGGACACTGAAGCTTTCTTT.

The chain has TRBV30 and TRBJ2-7, with TRBD1 matching over 11 bases. After removal of 2 bases from V and 2 bases from J, the junction contained 2 bases not matched to a gene. Germline V lookup: CDR1 GTSNPN, CDR2 SVGIG (reference sequence). The CDR3 covers 14 residues. The CDR3 is CAWSTDRGPYEQYF. DNA for the CDR3: TGTGCCTGGAGTACGGACAGGGGGCCCTACGAGCAGTACTTC.

The chain links TRBV4-2 to TRBJ2-7; 11 bases are a match to TRBD2. Germline CDR1 LGHNA, CDR2 YNFKEQ. V was pared by 2 bases and J by 7 bases, with 7 bases of the junction left unmatched. The CDR3 runs to 15 residues. The CDR3 nucleotides are TGTGCCAGCAGCCAACTAGCGGGGGGACTGGGAGAGCAGTACTTC. Its protein product is CASSQLAGGLGEQYF.

V usage is TRBV5-6 and J usage is TRBJ1-3; D is uncertain. The V and J ends lost 4 bases and 4 bases respectively, with 15 bases between them. The CDR3 covers 15 residues. The germline gives CDR1 SGHDT, CDR2 YYEEEE. CDR3 amino acids: CASSPRPWTGNTIYF. CDR3 nucleotides: TGTGCCAGCAGCCCCCGGCCCTGGACGGGAAACACCATATATTTT.

This clone occurred a few times. The V gene is TRBV10-1, the J gene TRBJ2-2, with a weak D call TRBD2 (5 bases). The CDR3 is made up of 15 amino acids. Trimming shortened V by 2 bases and J by 6 bases, and 13 bases separated the two germline ends. Germline-derived CDR1 and CDR2 are WNHNN and SYGVQD (reference sequence). CDR3 in amino acids: CASSERLRESGELFF. The CDR3 DNA reads TGCGCCAGCAGTGAGAGATTGAGGGAGTCCGGGGAGCTGTTTTTT.

V gene TRBV6-8 combines with J gene TRBJ1-2; 8 bases agree with TRBD1. CDR1 and CDR2 from the germline V gene are MNHGY and SAAAGT. The CDR3 runs to 11 residues. J gave up 11 bases and V 5 bases, and 4 bases lay outside the gene matches. DNA of the CDR3: TGTGCCAGCAGTGCCGACAGGGGATACACCTTC. This gives the protein CASSADRGYTF.

The chain combines TRBV5-1 with TRBJ1-4, with a possible D match to TRBD1 (5 bases). CDR3 length equals 16 residues. Looked up from germline, CDR1 is SGHRS and CDR2 is YFSETQ. Trimming took off 2 bases at V and 5 bases at J, with 16 bases between the two ends. CDR3 sequence: CASSFGAGQRNEKLFF. The CDR3 DNA follows: TGCGCCAGCAGCTTTGGAGCGGGGCAACGAAATGAAAAACTGTTTTTT.

This chain joins TRBV5-1 and TRBJ2-3; D is unclear. The germline V gene encodes CDR1 SGHRS and CDR2 YFSETQ. CDR3 length: 16 amino acids. V was cut by 7 bases and J by 0 bases, with 18 bases left in between. CDR3 residues: CASSLISGESTDTQYF. DNA of the CDR3: TGCGCCAGCTCCCTCATCTCAGGAGAGAGCACAGATACGCAGTATTTT. The full variable domain, rest sourced from reference TRBV5-1 and TRBJ2-3, is KAGVTQTPRYLIKTRGQQVTLSCSPISGHRSVSWYQQTPGQGLQFLFEYFSETQRNKGNFPGRFSGRQFSNSRSEMNVSTLELGDSALYLCASSLISGESTDTQYFGPGTRLTVL.

The chain uses TRBV6-1 and TRBJ1-3, with D possibly matching TRBD1 (5 bases). Looked up from germline, CDR1 is MNHNS and CDR2 is SASEGT. Trimming shortened V by 6 bases and J by 0 bases, and 12 bases separated the two germline ends. The CDR3 spans 15 residues. The CDR3 loop is CASRPQVVSGNTIYF. The CDR3 DNA reads TGTGCCAGCAGACCACAGGTTGTCTCTGGAAACACCATATATTTT.

This clone was recorded a few times. V usage is TRBV23-1 and J usage is TRBJ2-1, with D perhaps TRBD2 (5 bases). TRBV23-1 is given ORF status, its function remaining uncertain. The CDR3 is 20 residues long. V gave up 4 bases and J gave up 6 bases, with 31 bases separating them. The CDR3 DNA is TGCGCCAGCAGTCTCCCCTCGTACGGGGTCCTCCCTGTCTTGGTCAATGAGCAGTTCTTC. Amino acid sequence: CASSLPSYGVLPVLVNEQFF.

V usage is TRBV9 and J usage is TRBJ2-3; tentatively, D is TRBD2 (6 bases). The germline gives CDR1 SGDLS, CDR2 YYNGEE. CDR3 length: 13 amino acids. Trimming took off 3 bases at V and 4 bases at J, with 9 bases between the two ends. CDR3 sequence: CASSDGSADTQYF. The CDR3 DNA reads as TGTGCCAGCAGCGACGGGAGTGCAGATACGCAGTATTTT.

V usage is TRBV5-4 and J usage is TRBJ2-2; 7 bases align to TRBD2. Per germline, CDR1 SGHNT and CDR2 YYREEE (reference sequence). The junction had 12 bases not matched to a gene; V was cut back by 4 bases and J by 6 bases. The CDR3 runs 16 residues. This CDR3 reads CASSPKAGMVSGELFF. CDR3 coding DNA: TGTGCCAGCAGCCCCAAAGCGGGGATGGTTTCCGGGGAGCTGTTTTTT.